Listed below are T cell receptor beta chains from one sample, sequenced in a study of blood T cell repertoires in COVID-19. Repertoires were generated with immunoSEQ multiplex PCR, while TCRdb's copy carries only in-frame clones and drops some. The table lists a few hundred thousand clones, 80% to 90% of them singletons. The source material was PBMCs or T cells enriched from blood (not recorded which). The receptors stem from a young woman who had recovered from COVID-19. Each CDR3 is given with its conserved first and last residue. Each record gives: CDR3 protein, CDR3 DNA, clone size, D gene, J gene, V gene. D genes are given only for firm matches. The size field is filled for only some rows; it gives once, few, many or a size class.

CDR3aa: CASSLLAGGLTGELFF
CDR3nt: TGTGCCAGCAGTTTACTAGCGGGAGGTCTTACCGGGGAGCTGTTTTTT
abundance: NA
d_gene: TRBD2
j_gene: TRBJ2-2
v_gene: TRBV28

CDR3aa: CASSSPGLAGGSSYNEQFF
CDR3nt: TGCGCCAGCAGCTCACCGGGACTAGCGGGGGGGAGCTCCTACAATGAGCAGTTCTTC
abundance: NA
d_gene: TRBD2
j_gene: TRBJ2-1
v_gene: TRBV5-1

CDR3aa: CASSQGYELAKNIQYF
CDR3nt: TGTGCCAGCAGCCAAGGCTATGAATTAGCCAAAAACATTCAGTACTTC
abundance: NA
d_gene: NA
j_gene: TRBJ2-4
v_gene: TRBV3-1/TRBV3-2

CDR3aa: CASSPSRAAGSGNTIYF
CDR3nt: TGTGCCAGCTCACCATCTAGAGCGGCGGGGTCTGGAAACACCATATATTTT
abundance: NA
d_gene: NA
j_gene: TRBJ1-3
v_gene: TRBV18

CDR3aa: CASSLYVTSDEQFF
CDR3nt: TGTGCCAGCAGCTTATATGTGACTAGTGATGAGCAGTTCTTC
abundance: NA
d_gene: NA
j_gene: TRBJ2-1
v_gene: TRBV7-9

CDR3aa: CATSREGQWGNQPQHF
CDR3nt: TGTGCCACCAGCAGAGAAGGACAGTGGGGCAATCAGCCCCAGCATTTT
abundance: NA
d_gene: NA
j_gene: TRBJ1-5
v_gene: TRBV15

CDR3aa: CASRWTGPINYGYTF
CDR3nt: TGTGCCAGCAGGTGGACAGGGCCCATCAACTATGGCTACACCTTC
abundance: NA
d_gene: TRBD1
j_gene: TRBJ1-2
v_gene: TRBV28

CDR3aa: CASSFDRGPYNEQFF
CDR3nt: TGTGCCAGCAGCTTCGACAGGGGCCCGTACAATGAGCAGTTCTTC
abundance: NA
d_gene: TRBD1
j_gene: TRBJ2-1
v_gene: TRBV7-9

CDR3aa: CASSFGILAKNIQYF
CDR3nt: TGTGCCAGCAGTTTCGGGATTTTAGCCAAAAACATTCAGTACTTC
abundance: NA
d_gene: NA
j_gene: TRBJ2-4
v_gene: TRBV27

CDR3aa: CASKITSGSYEQYF
CDR3nt: TGTGCCAGTAAAATCACTAGCGGTTCCTACGAGCAGTACTTC
abundance: few
d_gene: TRBD2
j_gene: TRBJ2-7
v_gene: TRBV19

CDR3aa: CAWTGGGANTEAFF
CDR3nt: TGTGCCTGGACAGGTGGGGGGGCGAACACTGAAGCTTTCTTT
abundance: NA
d_gene: NA
j_gene: TRBJ1-1
v_gene: TRBV30

CDR3aa: CSASSAGSRTDTQYF
CDR3nt: TGCAGTGCTAGTTCTGCGGGGAGCCGCACAGATACGCAGTATTTT
abundance: once
d_gene: NA
j_gene: TRBJ2-3
v_gene: TRBV20-1

CDR3aa: CASSPPLEQFF
CDR3nt: TGTGCCAGCAGTCCCCCTTTGGAGCAGTTCTTC
abundance: NA
d_gene: NA
j_gene: TRBJ2-1
v_gene: TRBV2

CDR3aa: CASKFEGSETQYF
CDR3nt: TGTGCCAGCAAATTCGAGGGTAGTGAGACCCAGTACTTC
abundance: NA
d_gene: NA
j_gene: TRBJ2-5
v_gene: TRBV12-3/TRBV12-4

CDR3aa: CASSVFQGYTGELFF
CDR3nt: TGTGCCAGCAGTGTCTTTCAGGGATACACCGGGGAGCTGTTTTTT
abundance: NA
d_gene: NA
j_gene: TRBJ2-2
v_gene: TRBV11-3

CDR3aa: CASSLRQGFYEQYF
CDR3nt: TGTGCCAGCAGCTTGAGACAGGGGTTCTACGAGCAGTACTTC
abundance: NA
d_gene: TRBD1
j_gene: TRBJ2-7
v_gene: TRBV5-6

CDR3aa: CASSVGALATGAARFGGYTF
CDR3nt: TGTGCCAGCAGCGTAGGGGCTTTGGCGACAGGGGCGGCCCGGTTTGGGGGCTACACCTTC
abundance: NA
d_gene: TRBD1
j_gene: TRBJ1-2
v_gene: TRBV9

CDR3aa: CASSSSLAPRGPANYGYTF
CDR3nt: TGTGCCAGCAGCTCCTCCCTCGCCCCCAGGGGACCGGCTAACTATGGCTACACCTTC
abundance: NA
d_gene: NA
j_gene: TRBJ1-2
v_gene: TRBV11-2

CDR3aa: CASSFGLGLAAYEQYF
CDR3nt: TGTGCCAGCAGTTTTGGTTTAGGACTAGCGGCCTACGAGCAGTACTTC
abundance: NA
d_gene: TRBD2
j_gene: TRBJ2-7
v_gene: TRBV27

CDR3aa: CASSLVQQGRSPLHF
CDR3nt: TGTGCCAGCAGCTTAGTACAACAGGGGAGGTCACCCCTCCACTTT
abundance: NA
d_gene: TRBD1
j_gene: TRBJ1-6
v_gene: TRBV7-3

CDR3aa: CSASGDNPNYGYTF
CDR3nt: TGCAGTGCTAGTGGGGACAACCCAAACTATGGCTACACCTTC
abundance: NA
d_gene: NA
j_gene: TRBJ1-2
v_gene: TRBV20-1

CDR3aa: CASSLVGAATGELFF
CDR3nt: TGTGCCAGCAGCTTAGTAGGGGCAGCTACCGGGGAGCTGTTTTTT
abundance: NA
d_gene: NA
j_gene: TRBJ2-2
v_gene: TRBV7-9

CDR3aa: CATSDPLAAYTGELFF
CDR3nt: TGTGCCACCAGTGATCCTCTAGCGGCCTATACCGGGGAGCTGTTTTTT
abundance: NA
d_gene: TRBD2
j_gene: TRBJ2-2
v_gene: TRBV24-1

CDR3aa: CATSRRPGTGYSPLHF
CDR3nt: TGTGCCACCAGCAGAAGACCCGGGACAGGTTATTCACCCCTCCACTTT
abundance: NA
d_gene: TRBD1
j_gene: TRBJ1-6
v_gene: TRBV15

CDR3aa: CASSPDRVDGYTF
CDR3nt: TGTGCCAGCAGTCCCGACAGGGTCGATGGCTACACCTTC
abundance: NA
d_gene: TRBD1
j_gene: TRBJ1-2
v_gene: TRBV12-3/TRBV12-4

CDR3aa: CASSAMRTSGRSDTQYF
CDR3nt: TGTGCCAGTAGTGCTATGAGGACTAGCGGGAGGTCCGATACGCAGTATTTT
abundance: NA
d_gene: TRBD2
j_gene: TRBJ2-3
v_gene: TRBV19

CDR3aa: CASSLRRAGGPTDTQYF
CDR3nt: TGTGCCAGCAGTTTGCGCCGAGCGGGAGGGCCCACAGATACGCAGTATTTT
abundance: NA
d_gene: TRBD2
j_gene: TRBJ2-3
v_gene: TRBV27

CDR3aa: CASSLWGRDRGMYEQYF
CDR3nt: TGTGCCAGCAGCTTGTGGGGCCGGGACAGGGGGATGTACGAGCAGTACTTC
abundance: NA
d_gene: TRBD1
j_gene: TRBJ2-7
v_gene: TRBV5-6

CDR3aa: CASSPRSDRAIYGYTF
CDR3nt: TGTGCCAGCTCACCCAGATCGGACAGGGCTATCTATGGCTACACCTTC
abundance: NA
d_gene: TRBD1
j_gene: TRBJ1-2
v_gene: TRBV18

CDR3aa: CASSLSQGSYEQYF
CDR3nt: TGTGCCAGCAGTTTAAGTCAGGGAAGCTACGAGCAGTACTTC
abundance: NA
d_gene: NA
j_gene: TRBJ2-7
v_gene: TRBV27

CDR3aa: CASSLVHEQGAYNEQFF
CDR3nt: TGCGCCAGCAGCTTGGTTCATGAGCAGGGGGCCTACAATGAGCAGTTCTTC
abundance: NA
d_gene: TRBD1
j_gene: TRBJ2-1
v_gene: TRBV5-1

CDR3aa: CASSLVRSGAGDTQYF
CDR3nt: TGTGCCAGCAGCTTAGTAAGATCAGGGGCAGGGGATACGCAGTATTTT
abundance: many
d_gene: NA
j_gene: TRBJ2-3
v_gene: TRBV7-8

CDR3aa: CASSRTRATNEKLFF
CDR3nt: TGTGCCAGCAGCAGGACCAGGGCAACTAATGAAAAACTGTTTTTT
abundance: few
d_gene: NA
j_gene: TRBJ1-4
v_gene: TRBV7-2

CDR3aa: CASSLSQGNYGYTF
CDR3nt: TGTGCCAGCAGCTTATCGCAGGGTAACTATGGCTACACCTTC
abundance: few
d_gene: NA
j_gene: TRBJ1-2
v_gene: TRBV7-2

CDR3aa: CASSDLKLALTGTQYF
CDR3nt: TGTGCCAGCAGTGACTTGAAACTAGCTCTCACCGGTACGCAGTATTTT
abundance: once
d_gene: NA
j_gene: TRBJ2-3
v_gene: TRBV6-1

CDR3aa: CASRPDDRGYGYTF
CDR3nt: TGTGCCAGCAGACCCGACGACAGGGGCTATGGCTACACCTTC
abundance: NA
d_gene: TRBD1
j_gene: TRBJ1-2
v_gene: TRBV28

CDR3aa: CASSRIAVSYEQYF
CDR3nt: TGCGCCAGCAGCCGGATAGCGGTCTCCTACGAGCAGTACTTC
abundance: NA
d_gene: NA
j_gene: TRBJ2-7
v_gene: TRBV4-1

CDR3aa: CASSQGLAGGPETQYF
CDR3nt: TGTGCCAGCAGCCAAGGACTAGCGGGAGGGCCTGAGACGCAGTATTTT
abundance: NA
d_gene: TRBD2
j_gene: TRBJ2-3
v_gene: TRBV4-2

CDR3aa: CSVGGVRQNGVNTEAFF
CDR3nt: TGCAGCGTTGGGGGGGTAAGACAGAATGGTGTGAACACTGAAGCTTTCTTT
abundance: NA
d_gene: NA
j_gene: TRBJ1-1
v_gene: TRBV29-1

CDR3aa: CASKREGGDTQYF
CDR3nt: TGTGCCAGTAAAAGGGAGGGGGGGGATACGCAGTATTTT
abundance: once
d_gene: NA
j_gene: TRBJ2-3
v_gene: TRBV6-5

CDR3aa: CASSSAALNTEAFF
CDR3nt: TGTGCCAGCAGCTCGGCGGCCTTGAACACTGAAGCTTTCTTT
abundance: NA
d_gene: NA
j_gene: TRBJ1-1
v_gene: TRBV7-9

CDR3aa: CASSKGESVTEAFF
CDR3nt: TGTGCCAGCAGCAAAGGAGAGAGTGTGACTGAAGCTTTCTTT
abundance: NA
d_gene: NA
j_gene: TRBJ1-1
v_gene: TRBV5-4

CDR3aa: CASTPLRGTEAFF
CDR3nt: TGTGCCAGCACCCCCCTAAGGGGTACTGAAGCTTTCTTT
abundance: NA
d_gene: NA
j_gene: TRBJ1-1
v_gene: TRBV7-2

CDR3aa: CASSLGTGGRNEQFF
CDR3nt: TGCGCCAGCAGCTTGGGGACAGGGGGCCGCAATGAGCAGTTCTTC
abundance: few
d_gene: TRBD1
j_gene: TRBJ2-1
v_gene: TRBV5-1

CDR3aa: CASSQDGGWDQRYEQYF
CDR3nt: TGTGCCAGCAGCCAAGATGGAGGGTGGGATCAACGGTACGAGCAGTACTTC
abundance: NA
d_gene: NA
j_gene: TRBJ2-7
v_gene: TRBV3-1/TRBV3-2

CDR3aa: CASSSGGTEETQYF
CDR3nt: TGTGCCAGCAGCTCCGGGGGGACGGAAGAGACCCAGTACTTC
abundance: NA
d_gene: TRBD2
j_gene: TRBJ2-5
v_gene: TRBV11-3

CDR3aa: CASSFLPSSTDTQYF
CDR3nt: TGTGCCAGCAGCTTCCTCCCCTCCAGCACAGATACGCAGTATTTT
abundance: NA
d_gene: NA
j_gene: TRBJ2-3
v_gene: TRBV5-4

CDR3aa: CASSPTAPNTGELFF
CDR3nt: TGTGCCAGCAGCCCTACAGCACCGAACACCGGGGAGCTGTTTTTT
abundance: once
d_gene: NA
j_gene: TRBJ2-2
v_gene: TRBV7-9

CDR3aa: CASSYGTALNTEAFF
CDR3nt: TGTGCCAGCAGTTATGGGACAGCCCTCAACACTGAAGCTTTCTTT
abundance: NA
d_gene: TRBD1
j_gene: TRBJ1-1
v_gene: TRBV27

CDR3aa: CASSQEGVEQYF
CDR3nt: TGTGCCAGCAGCCAGGAAGGGGTCGAGCAGTACTTC
abundance: NA
d_gene: NA
j_gene: TRBJ2-7
v_gene: TRBV11-1

CDR3aa: CASSQVGARGNTIYF
CDR3nt: TGTGCCAGCAGCCAAGTGGGGGCGCGGGGAAACACCATATATTTT
abundance: NA
d_gene: NA
j_gene: TRBJ1-3
v_gene: TRBV3-1/TRBV3-2

CDR3aa: CASSSGGGGYGYTF
CDR3nt: TGTGCCAGCAGCTCCGGCGGGGGGGGCTATGGCTACACCTTC
abundance: NA
d_gene: NA
j_gene: TRBJ1-2
v_gene: TRBV7-9

CDR3aa: CASSRTWASSGNTIYF
CDR3nt: TGTGCCAGCAGTCGAACATGGGCGAGCTCTGGAAACACCATATATTTT
abundance: few
d_gene: NA
j_gene: TRBJ1-3
v_gene: TRBV6-6

CDR3aa: CASSLVAVVSYNEQFF
CDR3nt: TGTGCCAGCAGCCTAGTAGCGGTTGTCTCCTACAATGAGCAGTTCTTC
abundance: NA
d_gene: NA
j_gene: TRBJ2-1
v_gene: TRBV7-2

CDR3aa: CASSPGTGGSNTEAFF
CDR3nt: TGCGCCAGCAGCCCCGGGACAGGGGGATCTAACACTGAAGCTTTCTTT
abundance: NA
d_gene: TRBD1
j_gene: TRBJ1-1
v_gene: TRBV5-1

CDR3aa: CASSPGAGGYEQYF
CDR3nt: TGTGCCAGCTCACCGGGGGCAGGGGGCTACGAGCAGTACTTC
abundance: NA
d_gene: TRBD1
j_gene: TRBJ2-7
v_gene: TRBV18

CDR3aa: CAWSVSRRSVDSISYEQYF
CDR3nt: TGTGCCTGGAGTGTATCAAGGAGGAGTGTGGACAGCATTTCCTACGAGCAGTACTTC
abundance: NA
d_gene: NA
j_gene: TRBJ2-7
v_gene: TRBV30